The 5 T cell receptor beta chains reported below all come from one sample, sequenced in a study of immune characterization of retroperitoneal liposarcoma. TCRdb independently ran MiXCR on the PCR reads; one entry per CDR3 protein. The sample lists some 10,000 distinct CDR3 sequences; about 30% were seen once. The source material was tumor tissue. These receptors were collected from a female donor with retroperitoneal liposarcoma.

By its share, this clonotype is medium-sized. This chain joins TRBV11-3 and TRBJ2-2; either TRBD1 or TRBD2 may fit D (5 bases each). V was pared by 3 bases and J by 7 bases, with 12 bases between. Germline V gives CDR1 SGHNT, CDR2 YENEEA. This CDR3 comprises 14 residues. The CDR3, as DNA: TGTGCCAGCAGCTTGAGGGGTCGTAACGGGGAGCTGTTTTTT. This encodes CASSLRGRNGELFF.

The chain couples TRBV6-1 to TRBJ1-1; 9 positions match TRBD1. CDR1 is MNHNS, CDR2 SASEGT, per germline. Germline trimming cut 7 bases from V and 4 bases from J; bases unmatched to any gene: 13. The CDR3 has 16 residues. CDR3 loop: CASTSGTGSLGTEAFF. The CDR3, as DNA: TGTGCCAGCACCTCCGGGACAGGGTCTTTGGGCACTGAAGCTTTCTTT.

This clonotype was found many times. The gene calls are TRBV6-1 and TRBJ2-1; D is tentatively TRBD1 or TRBD2 (6 bases each). Germline V gene sequence: CDR1 MNHNS, CDR2 SASEGT. V was trimmed by 6 bases and J by 4 bases, leaving 16 bases between them. The CDR3 extends over 15 amino acids. CDR3 sequence reads: CASSPGWRGYNEQFF. The DNA of the CDR3 is TGTGCCAGCAGCCCCGGCTGGAGGGGGTACAATGAGCAGTTCTTC.

This chain uses TRBV12-3 or TRBV12-4 with TRBJ2-3; D may be TRBD2 (6 bases). V was clipped by 6 bases and J by 4 bases, with 17 bases between them. CDR3 length: 15 residues. CDR3 sequence (DNA): TGTGCCAGCAGCCCCACTAGCTCCGTCGCAGATACGCAGTATTTT. It specifies CASSPTSSVADTQYF.

In its sample, this clonotype is medium-sized. V usage is TRBV7-6 and J usage is TRBJ2-3; 7 bases are shared with TRBD2. The germline V gene has CDR1 SGHVS and CDR2 FNYEAQ. The CDR3 consists of 14 residues. Germline trimming cut 5 bases from V and 6 bases from J; bases unmatched to any gene: 8. CDR3: CASSGTAGADTQYF. The CDR3 coding sequence is TGTGCCAGCAGCGGTACGGCGGGAGCGGATACGCAGTATTTT.